This TCR beta chain was profiled in a study of cytomegalovirus exposure and HLA in healthy donors. Study conclusions and caveats: The investigators catalogued 164 TCR beta chains as cytomegalovirus-associated. The majority of CMV-associated TCR beta chains were reported as apparently HLA-restricted in a later analysis. It was only CMV serostatus that was available as immune exposure information.

The V segment lost 0 bases and the J segment 9 bases; nucleotides outside the gene matches: 5. The CDR3 extends over 14 amino acids. The germline CDR1 and CDR2 sequences are SGHVS and FNYEAQ. The donors (healthy individuals) were bone marrow donors. Use of 60 Vbeta and 13 Jbeta primers characterized the PCR. Repertoires were generated with immunoSEQ multiplex PCR, while TCRdb's copy carries only in-frame clones and drops some. Of 200,000 or so clones listed, 82% are singletons. In the case of this clone: Its antigen is undetermined.

This clonotype originated in a woman aged 50 to 60 in good health and CMV-seropositive. Sequencing was carried out using PBMCs. The rearrangement joins TRBV7-6 to TRBJ1-3; 7 nucleotides align to TRBD1. For the CDR3, the DNA is TGTGCCAGCAGCTTAGCGCCACAGGGGAGCACCATATATTTT. As protein: CASSLAPQGSTIYF.